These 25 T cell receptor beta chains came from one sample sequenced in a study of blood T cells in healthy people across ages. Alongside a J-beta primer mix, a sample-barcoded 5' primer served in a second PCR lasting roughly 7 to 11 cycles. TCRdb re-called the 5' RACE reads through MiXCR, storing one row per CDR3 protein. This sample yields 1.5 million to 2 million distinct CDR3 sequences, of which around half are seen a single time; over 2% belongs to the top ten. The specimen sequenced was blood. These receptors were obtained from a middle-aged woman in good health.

The CDR3 DNA is TGTGCCAGCAGCGCCGGACGGAGCAACCCCGCAGATACGCAGTATTTT. Its protein is CASSAGRSNPADTQYF. This chain uses TRBV7-9 with TRBJ2-3, with D hard to call. Trimming cost V 5 bases and J 4 bases, with 19 bases left between them. CDR1 and CDR2 from the germline V gene are SEHNR and FQNEAQ (reference sequence). The CDR3 runs 16 residues.

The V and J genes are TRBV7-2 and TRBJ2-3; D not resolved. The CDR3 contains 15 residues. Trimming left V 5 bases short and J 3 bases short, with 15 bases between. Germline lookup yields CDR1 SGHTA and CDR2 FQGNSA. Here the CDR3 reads CASSQQKIETDTQYF. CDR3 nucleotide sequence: TGTGCCAGCAGCCAGCAGAAGATCGAAACAGATACGCAGTATTTT. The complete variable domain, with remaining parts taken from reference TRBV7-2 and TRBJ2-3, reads GAGVSQSPSNKVTEKGKDVELRCDPISGHTALYWYRQSLGQGLEFLIYFQGNSAPDKSGLPSDRFSAERTGGSVSTLTIQRTQQEDSAVYLCASSQQKIETDTQYFGPGTRLTVL.

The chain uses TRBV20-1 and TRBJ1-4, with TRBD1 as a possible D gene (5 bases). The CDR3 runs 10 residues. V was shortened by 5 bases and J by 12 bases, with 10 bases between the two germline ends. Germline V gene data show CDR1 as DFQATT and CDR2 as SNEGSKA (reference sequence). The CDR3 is CSAERGQLFF. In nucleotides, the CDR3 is TGCAGTGCTGAAAGGGGCCAACTGTTTTTT.

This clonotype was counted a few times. The CDR3 coding sequence is TGCGCCAGCAGCCAAGATTTCGGGGACGGGGTAAATGAGCAGTTCTTC. It is translated as CASSQDFGDGVNEQFF. The chain combines TRBV4-3 with TRBJ2-1, with D possibly being TRBD1 or TRBD2 (5 bases each). The V end was cut by 0 bases, the J end by 7 bases, with 16 bases between. Germline CDR1 and CDR2: LGHNA and YSLEER. This CDR3 contains 16 residues.

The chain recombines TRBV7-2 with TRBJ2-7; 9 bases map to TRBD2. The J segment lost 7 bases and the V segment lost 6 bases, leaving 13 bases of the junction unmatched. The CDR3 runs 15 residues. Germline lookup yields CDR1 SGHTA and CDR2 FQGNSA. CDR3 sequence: CASSLTSGLFGEQYF. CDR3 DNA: TGTGCCAGCAGTTTAACTAGCGGGTTATTTGGGGAGCAGTACTTC.

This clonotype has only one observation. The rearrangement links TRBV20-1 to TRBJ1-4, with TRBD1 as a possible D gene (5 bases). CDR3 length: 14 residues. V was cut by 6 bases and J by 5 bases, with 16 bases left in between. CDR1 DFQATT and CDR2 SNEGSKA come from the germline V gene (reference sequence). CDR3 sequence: CSANEGWGNEKLFF. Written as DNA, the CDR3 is TGCAGTGCAAACGAGGGGTGGGGGAATGAAAAACTGTTTTTT.

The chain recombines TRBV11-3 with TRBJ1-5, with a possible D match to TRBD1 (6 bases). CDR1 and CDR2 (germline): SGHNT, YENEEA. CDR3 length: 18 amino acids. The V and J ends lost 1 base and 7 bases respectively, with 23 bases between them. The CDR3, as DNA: TGTGCCAGCAGCTTAGCCCATAGCCCGCAGGGCAGGGGACAGCCCCAGCATTTT. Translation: CASSLAHSPQGRGQPQHF.

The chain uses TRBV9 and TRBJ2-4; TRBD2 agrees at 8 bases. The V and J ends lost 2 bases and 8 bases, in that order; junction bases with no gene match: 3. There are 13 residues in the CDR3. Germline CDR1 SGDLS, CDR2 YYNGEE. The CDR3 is CASSVGGEDIQYF. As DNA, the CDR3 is TGTGCCAGCAGCGTCGGGGGGGAGGACATTCAGTACTTC.

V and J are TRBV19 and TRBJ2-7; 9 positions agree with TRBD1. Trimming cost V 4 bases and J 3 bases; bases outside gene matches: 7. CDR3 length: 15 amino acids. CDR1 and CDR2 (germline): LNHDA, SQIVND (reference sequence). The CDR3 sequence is CASSTTGTGHYEQYF. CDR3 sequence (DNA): TGTGCCAGTAGTACGACCGGGACAGGGCACTACGAGCAGTACTTC.

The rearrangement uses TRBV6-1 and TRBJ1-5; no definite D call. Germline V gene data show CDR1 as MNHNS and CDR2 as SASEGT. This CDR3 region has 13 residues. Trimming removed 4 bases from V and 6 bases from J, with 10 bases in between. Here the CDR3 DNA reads TGTGCCAGCAGTGCCGGGGATTCTCAGCCCCAGCATTTT. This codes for CASSAGDSQPQHF.

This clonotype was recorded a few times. The CDR3, as DNA: TGCAGTGCTAGTACCGGGGCAGGTCAGCCCCAGCATTTT. This sequence encodes CSASTGAGQPQHF. The V call is TRBV20-1, the J call TRBJ1-5; TRBD1 might be the D (5 bases). This CDR3 is 13 amino acids long. The ends were cut back, 3 bases at V and 6 bases at J, with 12 bases in the middle. The germline gives CDR1 DFQATT, CDR2 SNEGSKA (reference sequence).

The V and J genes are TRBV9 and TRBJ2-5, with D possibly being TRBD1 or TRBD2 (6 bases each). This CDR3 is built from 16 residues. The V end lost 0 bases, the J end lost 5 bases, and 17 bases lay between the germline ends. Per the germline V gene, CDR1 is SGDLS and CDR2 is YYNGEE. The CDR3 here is CASSVATGRTYETQYF. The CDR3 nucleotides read TGTGCCAGCAGCGTAGCTACAGGGAGGACCTATGAGACCCAGTACTTC. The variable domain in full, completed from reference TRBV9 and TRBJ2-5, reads DSGVTQTPKHLITATGQRVTLRCSPRSGDLSVYWYQQSLDQGLQFLIQYYNGEERAKGNILERFSAQQFPDLHSELNLSSLELGDSALYFCASSVATGRTYETQYFGPGTRLLVL.

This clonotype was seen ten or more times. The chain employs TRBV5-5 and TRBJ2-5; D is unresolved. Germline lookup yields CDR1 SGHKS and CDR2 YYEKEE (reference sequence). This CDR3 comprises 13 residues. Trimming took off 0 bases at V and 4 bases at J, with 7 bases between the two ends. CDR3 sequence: CASSLGIRETQYF. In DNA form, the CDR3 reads TGTGCCAGCAGCTTGGGGATTCGAGAGACCCAGTACTTC. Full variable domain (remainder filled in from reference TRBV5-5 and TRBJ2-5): DAGVTQSPTHLIKTRGQQVTLRCSPISGHKSVSWYQQVLGQGPQFIFQYYEKEERGRGNFPDRFSARQFPNYSSELNVNALLLGDSALYLCASSLGIRETQYFGPGTRLLVL.

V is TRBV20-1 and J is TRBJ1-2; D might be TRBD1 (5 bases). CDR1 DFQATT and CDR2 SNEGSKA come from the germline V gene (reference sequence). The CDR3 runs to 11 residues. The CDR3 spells CSLGQDYGYTF. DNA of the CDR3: TGCAGCCTGGGGCAGGACTATGGCTACACCTTC.

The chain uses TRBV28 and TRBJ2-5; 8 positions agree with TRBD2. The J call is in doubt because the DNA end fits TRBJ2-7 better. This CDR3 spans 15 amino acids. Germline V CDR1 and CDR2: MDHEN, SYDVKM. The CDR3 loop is CASNGAGRGGYEQYF. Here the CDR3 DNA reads TGTGCCAGCAACGGGGCAGGCCGCGGGGGGTACGAGCAGTACTTC.

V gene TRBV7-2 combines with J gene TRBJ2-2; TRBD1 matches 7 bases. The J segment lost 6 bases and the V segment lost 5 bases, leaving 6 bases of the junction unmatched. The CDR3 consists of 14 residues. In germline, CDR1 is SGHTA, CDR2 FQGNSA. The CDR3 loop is CASSADRAAGELFF. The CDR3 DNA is TGTGCCAGCAGCGCCGACAGGGCGGCCGGGGAGCTGTTTTTT.

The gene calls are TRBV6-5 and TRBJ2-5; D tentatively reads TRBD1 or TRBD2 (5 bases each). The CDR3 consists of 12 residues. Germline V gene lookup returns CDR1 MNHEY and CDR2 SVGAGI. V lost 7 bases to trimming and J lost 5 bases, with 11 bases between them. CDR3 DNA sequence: TGTGCCAGCAACCATTGGGGGGAGACCCAGTACTTC. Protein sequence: CASNHWGETQYF.

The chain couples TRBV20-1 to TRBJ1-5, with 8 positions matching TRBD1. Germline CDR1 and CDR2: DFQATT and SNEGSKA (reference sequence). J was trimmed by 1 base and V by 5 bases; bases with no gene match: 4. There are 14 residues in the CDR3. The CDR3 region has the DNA TGCAGTGCTGGCAGGGGGCTAAGCAATCAGCCCCAGCATTTT. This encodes CSAGRGLSNQPQHF.

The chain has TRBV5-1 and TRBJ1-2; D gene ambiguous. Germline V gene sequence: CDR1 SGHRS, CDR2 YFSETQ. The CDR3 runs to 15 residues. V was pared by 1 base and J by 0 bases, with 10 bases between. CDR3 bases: TGCGCCAGCAGCTTGAATCTTCAGCCTAACTATGGCTACACCTTC. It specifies CASSLNLQPNYGYTF.

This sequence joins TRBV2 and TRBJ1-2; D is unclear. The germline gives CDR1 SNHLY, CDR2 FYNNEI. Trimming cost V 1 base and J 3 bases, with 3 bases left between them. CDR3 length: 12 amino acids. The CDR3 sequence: CASSEVDYGYTF. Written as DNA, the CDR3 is TGTGCCAGCAGTGAAGTTGACTATGGCTACACCTTC. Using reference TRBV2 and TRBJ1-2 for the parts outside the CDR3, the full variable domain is EPEVTQTPSHQVTQMGQEVILRCVPISNHLYFYWYRQILGQKVEFLVSFYNNEISEKSEIFDDQFSVERPDGSNFTLKIRSTKLEDSAMYFCASSEVDYGYTFGSGTRLTVV.

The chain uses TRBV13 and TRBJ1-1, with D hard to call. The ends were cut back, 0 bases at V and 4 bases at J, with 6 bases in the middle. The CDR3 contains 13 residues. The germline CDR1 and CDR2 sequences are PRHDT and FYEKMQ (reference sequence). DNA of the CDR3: TGTGCCAGCAGCTTAGGGGAATTCACTGAAGCTTTCTTT. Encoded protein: CASSLGEFTEAFF.

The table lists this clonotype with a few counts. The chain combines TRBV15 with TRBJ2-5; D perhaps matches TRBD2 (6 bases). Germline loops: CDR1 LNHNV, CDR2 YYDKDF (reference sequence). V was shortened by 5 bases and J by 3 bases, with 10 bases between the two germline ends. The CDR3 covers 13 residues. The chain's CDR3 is CATSGPGEETQYF. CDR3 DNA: TGTGCCACCAGCGGGCCGGGAGAAGAGACCCAGTACTTC.

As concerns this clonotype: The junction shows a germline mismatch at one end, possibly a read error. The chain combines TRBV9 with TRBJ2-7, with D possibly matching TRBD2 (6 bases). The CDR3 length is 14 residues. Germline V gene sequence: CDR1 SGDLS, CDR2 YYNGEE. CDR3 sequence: CVSSVGGIPYEQYF. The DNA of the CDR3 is TGTGTCAGCAGCGTAGGAGGGATCCCTTACGAGCAGTACTTC. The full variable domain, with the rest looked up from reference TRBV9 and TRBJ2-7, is DSGVTQTPKHLITATGQRVTLRCSPRSGDLSVYWYQQSLDQGLQFLIQYYNGEERAKGNILERFSAQQFPDLHSELNLSSLELGDSALYFCVSSVGGIPYEQYFGPGTRLTVT.

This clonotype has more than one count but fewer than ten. The CDR3 nucleotides are TGTGCCAGCAGCTTGAGCAGGGACAGGGGGGGCAATGAGCAGTTCTTC. Its protein is CASSLSRDRGGNEQFF. V usage is TRBV7-3 and J usage is TRBJ2-1; 11 bases are shared with TRBD1. Germline assignment: CDR1 SGHTA and CDR2 FQGTGA. V trimming: 3 bases; J trimming: 6 bases; junction bases outside the gene matches: 7. This CDR3 is built from 16 residues.

The CDR3 DNA follows: TGTGCCAGCAGCACCACTAGCGGGGGGCCACCTGGTATAGACATTCAGTACTTC. Protein: CASSTTSGGPPGIDIQYF. V gene TRBV9 combines with J gene TRBJ2-7; 12 nucleotides match TRBD2. The J call is doubtful: the DNA matches TRBJ2-4 better. This CDR3 has 18 amino acids. Germline CDR1 reads SGDLS; CDR2 reads YYNGEE.